Sequencing of this T cell receptor (beta chain) was carried out in a study of cytomegalovirus exposure and HLA in healthy donors. About this clone itself: Its antigen is not known. The germline gene is not matched at one end of the junction; a read error may be the cause.

PCR involved 60 Vbeta and 13 Jbeta primers. Sequencing used immunoSEQ multiplex PCR; TCRdb keeps in-frame clones, though not all of them. The sample records roughly 61,000 clones, roughly 90% being singletons. Germline CDR1 reads SSHAT; CDR2 reads FNYEAQ (reference sequence). The CDR3 is 13 amino acids. Study observations and caveats: The study had only CMV serostatus as immune exposure information. Cytomegalovirus-associated status was assigned to 150 or so TCR beta chains.

The rearrangement uses TRBV7-7 and TRBJ2-5; weak D call: TRBD2 (7 bases). The sequencing sample was made of PBMCs. The sequence was obtained from a man aged 25 to 40 in good health and CMV-seropositive. CDR3 in amino acids: CASSSGRGGTQYF. CDR3 DNA: TGTGCTAGCAGCTCAGGGAGGGGGGGGACCCAGTACTTC.